The rows below give T cell receptor beta chains drawn from one sample of a study of T cell responses to AZD1222 COVID-19 vaccine. TCRdb's table, derived via immunoSEQ multiplex PCR, lists solely in-frame clones and lacks some. The sample records some 120,000 clones, approximately 89% being singletons. The sample consisted of peripheral blood, taken on day 0 of AZD1222 vaccination. Source of these receptors: an adult in good health. Both conserved end residues are part of each CDR3. A D gene is named only where the DNA matches it firmly. Only part of the rows carry a size: once, few, many, or a class if the clone is expanded.

d_gene,j_gene,abundance,v_gene,CDR3aa,CDR3nt
TRBD2,TRBJ2-1,.,TRBV7-3,CASSLRWTSYNEQFF,TGTGCCAGCAGCTTAAGATGGACTAGCTACAATGAGCAGTTCTTC
TRBD1,TRBJ2-1,.,TRBV7-3,CASSLNPLGQGAGEQFF,TGTGCCAGCAGCTTGAACCCTTTGGGACAGGGGGCCGGTGAGCAGTTCTTC
.,TRBJ1-1,.,TRBV5-1,CASSLAQGTTEAFF,TGCGCCAGCAGCTTGGCTCAGGGTACCACTGAAGCTTTCTTT
TRBD1,TRBJ2-7,.,TRBV2,CASLESRDRSFEQYF,TGTGCCAGCTTAGAGTCCCGGGACAGGTCTTTCGAGCAGTACTTC
.,TRBJ2-2,.,TRBV5-6,CASSLVGPGELFF,TGTGCCAGCAGCTTGGTGGGCCCCGGGGAGCTGTTTTTT
.,TRBJ2-1,once,TRBV6-5,CASSYSGPGEQFF,TGTGCCAGCAGTTACTCGGGTCCGGGGGAGCAGTTCTTC
TRBD1,TRBJ1-1,.,TRBV10-3,CAISVQGFNTEAFF,TGTGCCATCAGTGTACAGGGGTTTAACACTGAAGCTTTCTTT
.,TRBJ1-1,few,TRBV21-1,CASSKGGRGPEAFF,TGTGCCAGCAGCAAAGGAGGTCGGGGGCCCGAAGCTTTCTTT
TRBD2,TRBJ2-7,.,TRBV11-3,CASHGGLAVSYEQYF,TGTGCCAGCCACGGGGGACTAGCGGTCTCCTACGAGCAGTACTTC
.,TRBJ1-2,.,TRBV28,CASSFGSIGYTF,TGTGCCAGCAGTTTCGGGTCGATAGGCTACACCTTC
.,TRBJ1-2,.,TRBV5-8,CASSYHSITGPRGYTF,TGTGCCAGCAGCTACCATTCGATTACAGGTCCACGGGGCTACACCTTC
.,TRBJ1-1,.,TRBV6-5,CASSRAEGGNTEAFF,TGTGCCAGCAGTAGGGCAGAGGGGGGAAACACTGAAGCTTTCTTT
.,TRBJ2-7,.,TRBV11-2,CASSPTGAGSSYEQYF,TGTGCCAGCAGCCCGACCGGGGCAGGTTCCTCCTACGAGCAGTACTTC
.,TRBJ1-1,.,TRBV7-9,CASSPTNLNTEAFF,TGTGCCAGCAGTCCTACAAACTTGAACACTGAAGCTTTCTTT
TRBD1,TRBJ1-1,.,TRBV5-1,CASSTGQGAAEAFF,TGCGCCAGCAGCACCGGACAGGGGGCCGCTGAAGCTTTCTTT
.,TRBJ2-3,.,TRBV27,CASSNPTGMTDTQYF,TGTGCCAGCAGTAACCCGACAGGAATGACAGATACGCAGTATTTT
.,TRBJ2-1,.,TRBV4-2,CASSPTATGYNEQFF,TGTGCCAGCAGCCCCACGGCCACAGGGTACAATGAGCAGTTCTTC
.,TRBJ1-2,.,TRBV28,CATLMGVGGYTF,TGTGCCACCCTAATGGGGGTGGGGGGCTACACCTTC
TRBD2,TRBJ2-7,.,TRBV7-8,CASSFLASGGSYEQYF,TGTGCCAGCAGCTTTCTCGCGAGCGGGGGATCCTACGAGCAGTACTTC
TRBD1,TRBJ2-4,once,TRBV6-5,CASSSGGQGKNIQYF,TGTGCCAGCAGCTCGGGTGGACAGGGAAAAAACATTCAGTACTTC
TRBD1,TRBJ1-5,once,TRBV10-3,CAIRPTGDNQPQHF,TGTGCCATCAGACCTACAGGGGACAATCAGCCCCAGCATTTT
.,TRBJ2-5,once,TRBV28,CASSLADSKQETQYF,TGTGCCAGCAGTTTGGCGGACAGTAAACAAGAGACCCAGTACTTC
.,TRBJ1-4,once,TRBV19,CASSSPGRSEKLFF,TGTGCCAGTAGCAGCCCGGGACGATCTGAAAAACTGTTTTTT
.,TRBJ1-5,.,TRBV19,CASSILTDQGPQHF,TGTGCCAGTAGTATACTGACAGACCAAGGGCCCCAGCATTTT
.,TRBJ1-1,.,TRBV4-3,CASSLQGGNAEAFF,TGCGCCAGCAGCCTACAGGGAGGCAATGCTGAAGCTTTCTTT
TRBD1,TRBJ1-4,.,TRBV6-5,CASSLDRGNEKLFF,TGTGCCAGCAGTCTTGACAGGGGGAATGAAAAACTGTTTTTT
.,TRBJ2-7,.,TRBV7-3,CASSLTLTGIGAEQYF,TGTGCCAGCAGCTTAACGCTTACAGGGATAGGAGCCGAGCAGTACTTC
TRBD2,TRBJ2-5,.,TRBV3-1/TRBV3-2,CASSPRGAGVQETQYF,TGTGCCAGCAGCCCCCGAGGAGCGGGGGTCCAAGAGACCCAGTACTTC
.,TRBJ2-7,.,TRBV2,CASSEERATRKYF,TGTGCCAGCAGTGAAGAAAGAGCCACCAGGAAGTACTTC
.,TRBJ1-4,.,TRBV15,CATTPSRRTNEKLFF,TGTGCCACCACCCCGTCGAGGCGGACTAATGAAAAACTGTTTTTT
.,TRBJ1-4,once,TRBV14,CASSTIINEKLFF,TGTGCCAGCAGCACGATTATTAATGAAAAACTGTTTTTT